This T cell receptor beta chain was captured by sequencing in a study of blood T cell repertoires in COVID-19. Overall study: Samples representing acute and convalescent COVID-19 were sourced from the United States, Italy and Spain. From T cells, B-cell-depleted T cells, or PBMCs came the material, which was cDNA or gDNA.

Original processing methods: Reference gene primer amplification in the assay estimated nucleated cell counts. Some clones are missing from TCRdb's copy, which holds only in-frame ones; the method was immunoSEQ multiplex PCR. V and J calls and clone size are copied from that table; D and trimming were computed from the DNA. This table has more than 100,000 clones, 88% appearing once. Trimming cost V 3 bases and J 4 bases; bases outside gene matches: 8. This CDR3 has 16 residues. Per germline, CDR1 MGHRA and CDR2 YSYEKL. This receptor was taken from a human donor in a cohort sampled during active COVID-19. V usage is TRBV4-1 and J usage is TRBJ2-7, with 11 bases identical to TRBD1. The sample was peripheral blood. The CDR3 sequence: CASSHPTGTGGYEQYF. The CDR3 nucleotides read TGCGCCAGCAGCCACCCCACCGGGACAGGGGGTTACGAGCAGTACTTC.